This T cell receptor (beta chain) was identified in a study of cytomegalovirus exposure and HLA in healthy donors. Study-level findings and limits: Among the CMV-associated chains, three were confirmed in vitro as specific for CMV antigens. Reports credit the classifier with highly specific, highly sensitive diagnosis of cytomegalovirus status. Among TCR sequences, most were rare, though some public TCRs appeared in many donors.

To note about this clone: Its antigen is as yet unknown.

The table came from immunoSEQ multiplex PCR; TCRdb's copy has only in-frame clones and leaves some out. In the table there are some 200,000 clones, around 80% of which are singletons. The 120-subject validation cohort, separate from the approximately 630-subject first cohort, included the donors. Trimming removed 1 base from V and 7 bases from J, with 14 bases in between. The CDR3 spans 15 residues. Germline V CDR1 and CDR2: SGHTA, FQGNSA. The TCR was taken from a woman aged 25 to 45 in good health and CMV-seropositive. This chain uses TRBV7-2 with TRBJ2-1; tentatively, D is TRBD2 (7 bases). The sequenced material came from PBMCs. The CDR3 protein is CASSLVVGGGNEQFF. CDR3 DNA: TGTGCCAGCAGCTTAGTGGTGGGAGGGGGAAATGAGCAGTTCTTC.